The sequence of this T cell receptor (beta chain) was determined in a study of T cell responses to AZD1222 COVID-19 vaccine (dated by TCRdb to the early 2020s). For context, the study as a whole: AZD1222 recipients with second doses at about 4 weeks or about 12 weeks were pooled, because spike-specific TCR depth and breadth did not differ between schedules. Enrollment into the trials was organized by age into subgroups of 18-55, 56-69 and 70-plus years, and those subgroups contained roughly 150, 30 and 60 TCR-sequenced participants, respectively. TCR sequencing covered roughly 230 trial participants: 200 to 220 given two doses of AZD1222 and 26 given two doses of MenACWY control vaccine.

On this clone itself: The antigen this receptor binds is unknown. No much larger clonotype is one base removed from it; base qualities were not supplied.

Study-wide conclusions, independent of this receptor: A significant rise in spike-specific TCR breadth and depth was observed after two AZD1222 doses relative to day 0 and relative to MenACWY recipients. In the small 56-69-year group, the increase in depth fell short of significance, most likely because of low power. Conclusions about previously exposed vaccinees are limited because only five to seven AZD1222 recipients were SARS-CoV-2 seropositive at baseline. Nearly half of unique spike-specific TCRs reportedly recognized epitopes outside regions mutated in the B.1.351 and B.1.1.7 variants. Because no day 14 peak-response samples were available, repertoires were characterized only after the peak T cell response. Participants were mostly white British, with more females than males. The authors suggested clonal diversity may have been underestimated. Vaccine-associated CD4 TCRs spanned the whole spike protein, with dominant responses in regions 160-218 and 743-854.

The intended sense of this specimen's time point label: baseline before first vaccination. Samples from vaccinated people were obtained from the UK trials COV001 and COV002, which included a single-blind randomized controlled phase 2/3 trial of AZD1222 (ChAdOx1 nCoV-19) in healthy adults. For TCRbeta chain sequencing, PBMC samples from trial participants were taken at day 0 and at day 28 after the second dose. The CDR3 regions of human TCRbeta chains were analyzed by immunosequencing. For the original study's pipeline: Repertoire TCRs were checked for matches against a reference library of SARS-CoV-2-specific TCRs that had been generated using the MIRA antigen-specificity platform. Breadth was defined as the fraction of unique TCRs that were SARS-CoV-2-associated, and depth was defined as the fraction of total T cells that were SARS-CoV-2-associated. Using the MIRA data, each spike-specific TCR was assigned both to the spike region to which the TCR was reactive and to a CD4 or CD8 class. Log10-transformed breadth and depth values were compared by one-way ANOVA with Sidak's multiple comparisons tests. Held by TCRdb, this immuneACCESS table contains in-frame sequences only and omits some clones. Under half of the omission traces to an unresolved V gene where checked; the cause of the rest is unknown. V and J calls and clone size are as listed in that table; D and trimming were resolved from the DNA. The sample profile shows approximately 110,000 clones; approximately 90% of them were found once. The leading ten clones occupy 4% to 6% of the sample.

V loses 2 bases of germline sequence and J loses 2 bases, and the interval between the two ends is 7 bases. According to the germline V gene, CDR1 reads WSHSY and CDR2 reads SAAADI. The CDR3 runs 14 residues from the cysteine to the phenylalanine. The only DNA kept is the CDR3, 42 bases in frame from the first base. Recombination connected TRBV10-2 to TRBJ1-5; the D segment could be TRBD1, given 5 matching bases. The sample was peripheral blood, taken on day 0 of AZD1222 vaccination. The sequence derives from an adult in good health. Read as DNA, the sequence is TGCGCCAGCAGTGAGGCCAGGGGCAATCAGCCCCAGCATTTT. It translates to CASSEARGNQPQHF.